The TCR beta chain described here comes from a study of T cell changes during pregnancy in multiple sclerosis (dated by TCRdb to about 2019). General notes on the study: Changes in the T cell repertoire over the course of pregnancy were examined in this study in women with multiple sclerosis.

The library relied on the immunoSEQ multiplex PCR assay. Not all clones reach the TCRdb copy of this immuneACCESS table, which keeps in-frame sequences only. Checked studies attribute under half of the gap to unresolved V genes and leave the rest unexplained. The sample data list about 89,000 clones, and 94% of these were observed just once. Around 1.8% of the sample is taken by the ten largest. Relative to germline, V is 7 bases shorter and J is 2 bases shorter, with 14 bases between their ends. Inclusive of the bounding cysteine and phenylalanine, the CDR3 is 14 residues long. The CDR3 DNA has 42 bases and is translated from base 1. CDR1 and CDR2, per the germline V gene, are MNHNS and SASEGT. A note on this clone: This receptor's antigen is unknown. Base qualities were left out, and no much larger clone turns up one base away.

This chain joins TRBV6-1 to TRBJ2-5; the D region possibly corresponds to TRBD1 (6 bases align). The sequencing here drew on peripheral blood, taken after pregnancy. The receptor was derived from a female donor in good health, enrolled as a control in a pregnancy study. DNA sequence: TGTGCCAGCACTTTAACAGGGAGTCAAGAGACCCAGTACTTC. This gives the protein CASTLTGSQETQYF.